Below are 21 T cell receptor beta chains sequenced from a single sample in a study of OX40 agonist ivuxolimab in advanced cancers. Assay: immunoSEQ multiplex PCR; the TCRdb copy retains only in-frame clones and omits some. The data contain tens of thousands of clones, more than 75% of them singletons. Sequences were derived from CD4+ or CD8+ T cells sorted from blood, sampled in a trial of the OX40 agonist ivuxolimab. The receptors here all came from an adult with an advanced solid tumor such as melanoma, head and neck, liver or kidney cancer.

The chain has TRBV4-2 and TRBJ2-4; TRBD2 matches 12 bases. CDR1 LGHNA and CDR2 YNFKEQ come from the germline V gene. CDR3 length equals 23 residues. V dropped 1 base and J dropped 3; count of bases not matched to a gene: 22. The CDR3 sequence: CASSQGGVASGRDQGGGKNIQYF. CDR3 DNA: TGTGCCAGCAGCCAAGGGGGAGTGGCTAGCGGGAGGGACCAAGGCGGCGGCAAAAACATTCAGTACTTC.

The chain joins TRBV19 to TRBJ1-4; 7 bases map to TRBD1. The CDR3 totals 15 residues. The V gene end was trimmed by 8 bases and the J gene end by 3 bases; junction bases not matched to a gene: 9. CDR1 LNHDA and CDR2 SQIVND come from the germline V gene (reference sequence). CDR3 sequence reads: CASGPGQLANEKLFF. CDR3 sequence (DNA): TGTGCCAGTGGCCCGGGACAGTTGGCTAATGAAAAACTGTTTTTT.

This rearrangement joins TRBV6-5 to TRBJ2-7; TRBD1 or TRBD2 may be the D gene (5 bases each). Germline lookup yields CDR1 MNHEY and CDR2 SVGAGI. The CDR3 covers 14 residues. Trimming took 3 bases from V and 7 from J, leaving 16 bases between them. CDR3 coding DNA: TGTGCCAGCAGTTATGGGGGAAACAACGTAGAGCAGTACTTC. Amino acid sequence: CASSYGGNNVEQYF.

In this sample, this clone turned up a few times. The rearrangement joins TRBV11-2 to TRBJ1-2; D is undetermined. Germline loops: CDR1 SGHAT, CDR2 FQNNGV. Deletions cut 4 bases from V and 6 bases from J, with 15 bases between. The CDR3 is 14 amino acids. This CDR3 is CASSSGPNPHGYTF. The CDR3 nucleotides read TGTGCCAGCAGCTCTGGGCCGAATCCCCATGGCTACACCTTC.

The V and J genes are TRBV5-1 and TRBJ1-1, with D hard to call. The CDR3 length is 13 residues. CDR1 SGHRS and CDR2 YFSETQ come from the germline V gene. With 1 base removed from V and 1 base from J, the gap between germline ends came to 5 bases. CDR3 coding DNA: TGCGCCAGCAGCTTGAACAGGAACACTGAAGCTTTCTTT. Protein sequence: CASSLNRNTEAFF.

The V call is TRBV5-4, the J call TRBJ2-1; 8 bases match TRBD2. Trimming at V came to 0 bases and at J to 5 bases, leaving 4 bases not matched to a gene. CDR3 length: 15 residues. The germline CDR1 and CDR2 sequences are SGHNT and YYREEE (reference sequence). The CDR3, as DNA: TGTGCCAGCAGCTTGGCGCTAGCGGGTCACAATGAGCAGTTCTTC. Translation gives CASSLALAGHNEQFF.

The rearrangement uses TRBV28 and TRBJ1-5, with D unresolved. Looked up from germline, CDR1 is MDHEN and CDR2 is SYDVKM. The CDR3 length is 18 residues. V was cut by 4 bases and J by 0 bases, with 19 bases left in between. CDR3 loop: CASSSLTFDEYSNQPQHF. The CDR3 DNA follows: TGTGCCAGCAGTTCTCTCACTTTCGACGAATATAGCAATCAGCCCCAGCATTTT.

The chain uses TRBV27 and TRBJ2-1, with 9 bases lining up with TRBD1. V shed 1 base, J shed 7 bases, and the junction held 5 bases outside the gene matches. Per germline, CDR1 MNHEY and CDR2 SMNVEV (reference sequence). This CDR3 comprises 15 residues. CDR3: CASSLLGTGLNEQFF. For the CDR3, the DNA is TGTGCCAGCAGTTTATTAGGGACAGGGTTGAATGAGCAGTTCTTC.

This clone was counted between two and nine times. J is TRBJ1-1 and V is TRBV30; the match to TRBD1 covers 8 bases. The germline V gene encodes CDR1 GTSNPN and CDR2 SVGIG (reference sequence). Unmatched junction bases numbered 2, after V lost 5 bases and J lost 3 bases. This CDR3 is 12 amino acids long. CDR3 DNA: TGTGCCTGGCAGGGGGCGCACACTGAAGCTTTCTTT. This encodes CAWQGAHTEAFF. Using reference TRBV30 and TRBJ1-1 for the parts outside the CDR3, the full variable domain is SQTIHQWPATLVQPVGSPLSLECTVEGTSNPNLYWYRQAAGRGLQLLFYSVGIGQISSEVPQNLSASRPQDRQFILSSKKLLLSDSGFYLCAWQGAHTEAFFGQGTRLTVV.

This clone showed up just a few times. This chain joins TRBV28 and TRBJ1-5; 7 bases are shared with TRBD1. V was pared by 5 bases and J by 6 bases, with 13 bases of the junction left unmatched. CDR3 length: 16 amino acids. The germline gives CDR1 MDHEN, CDR2 SYDVKM. In nucleotides, the CDR3 is TGTGCCAGCAGTCCCTCGACAGGGCTTCAGGGTCAGCCCCAGCATTTT. Amino acid sequence: CASSPSTGLQGQPQHF.

V and J are TRBV7-9 and TRBJ2-3, with D possibly TRBD2 on 6 matching bases. Germline values: CDR1 SEHNR, CDR2 FQNEAQ (reference sequence). There are 15 residues in the CDR3. V was shortened by 5 bases and J by 0 bases, with 12 bases between the two germline ends. CDR3 amino acids: CASSPFAGSTDTQYF. CDR3 DNA sequence: TGTGCCAGCAGCCCTTTCGCGGGAAGCACAGATACGCAGTATTTT.

The V call is TRBV7-9, the J call TRBJ2-1, with 9 positions matching TRBD2. Per the germline V gene, CDR1 is SEHNR and CDR2 is FQNEAQ (reference sequence). J was trimmed by 8 bases and V by 3 bases; bases with no gene match: 5. The CDR3 totals 14 residues. As DNA, the CDR3 is TGTGCCAGCAGCTTTAGCGGGAGTAGCGATGAGCAGTTCTTC. Translated: CASSFSGSSDEQFF.

The chain combines TRBV4-3 with TRBJ1-1; 8 bases agree with TRBD1. V shed 0 bases, J shed 1 base, and the junction held 7 bases outside the gene matches. Germline assignment: CDR1 LGHNA and CDR2 YSLEER. The CDR3 contains 17 residues. The CDR3 loop is CASSQDPAGGANTEAFF. In nucleotides, the CDR3 is TGCGCCAGCAGCCAAGATCCGGCAGGGGGCGCGAACACTGAAGCTTTCTTT.

J is TRBJ1-1 and V is TRBV21-1. TRBV21-1 is described as a pseudogene. The CDR3 totals 18 residues. CDR3 sequence (DNA): TGTGCCAGCAGCAAATTTGGCGAGGAGCTCGGGACGAACACTGAAGCTTTCTTT. Amino acid sequence: CASSKFGEELGTNTEAFF.

The chain recombines TRBV7-2 with TRBJ2-3; 8 nucleotides agree with TRBD2. Looked up from germline, CDR1 is SGHTA and CDR2 is FQGNSA. The CDR3 consists of 16 residues. J gave up 3 bases and V 3 bases, and 8 bases lay outside the gene matches. The CDR3 protein is CASSFPERGLTDTQYF. CDR3 nucleotides: TGTGCCAGCAGCTTCCCTGAGCGGGGGCTGACAGATACGCAGTATTTT.

The chain couples TRBV5-4 to TRBJ1-1, with D maybe TRBD1 (6 bases). The V end was cut by 4 bases, the J end by 8 bases, with 18 bases between. Germline CDR1 is SGHNT and CDR2 is YYREEE (reference sequence). The CDR3 contains 14 residues. CDR3 bases: TGTGCCAGCAGCCCCCCAGGGCAGGGGACCGAAGCTTTCTTT. This translates into CASSPPGQGTEAFF.

The J gene is TRBJ1-1, the V gene TRBV19; 9 bases fit TRBD1. In germline, CDR1 is LNHDA, CDR2 SQIVND (reference sequence). CDR3 length equals 15 residues. The V and J ends lost 9 bases and 6 bases, in that order; junction bases with no gene match: 14. CDR3 region: CASGDGTGYYAEAFF. The DNA for the CDR3 is TGTGCCAGCGGCGACGGGACAGGGTATTATGCTGAAGCTTTCTTT.

The gene calls are TRBV6-5 and TRBJ1-5, with a weak D call TRBD1 (6 bases). The CDR3 consists of 14 residues. CDR1 MNHEY and CDR2 SVGAGI come from the germline V gene. V lost 6 bases to trimming and J lost 3 bases, with 12 bases between them. For the CDR3, the DNA is TGTGCCAGCAGCCAGGACAGAATCAATCAGCCCCAGCATTTT. Translation gives CASSQDRINQPQHF.

The chain is built from TRBV4-1 and TRBJ1-4, with D uncertain. Germline V lookup: CDR1 MGHRA, CDR2 YSYEKL. Trimming shortened V by 2 bases and J by 11 bases, and 0 bases separated the two germline ends. The CDR3 length is 9 residues. Written as DNA, the CDR3 is TGCGCCAGCAGCCAAAAACTGTTTTTT. Residues: CASSQKLFF.

The rearrangement links TRBV5-1 to TRBJ2-7, with D uncertain. Trimming took 0 bases from V and 0 from J, leaving 7 bases between them. CDR1 and CDR2 from the germline V gene are SGHRS and YFSETQ. The CDR3 spans 14 residues. The CDR3 nucleotides are TGCGCCAGCAGCTTGGCGCCGAGCTCCTACGAGCAGTACTTC. Translating it yields CASSLAPSSYEQYF.

A remark on this clone: The junction departs from germline at one end; a sequencing error may be responsible. CDR3 nucleotides: TGCGCCAGCAGCAAAGACGGCCTTAATGAGCAGTTCTTC. Translated, it gives CASSKDGLNEQFF. The chain carries TRBV4-1 and TRBJ2-1, with unresolved D. Germline loops: CDR1 MGHRA, CDR2 YSYEKL. This CDR3 is built from 13 residues.